These T cell receptor beta chains were read from a single sample in a study of blood T cell repertoires in COVID-19. Clones were read by immunoSEQ multiplex PCR, and TCRdb kept only the in-frame ones, dropping some. Of some 140,000 clones listed, around 82% are singletons. Material: peripheral blood. Every receptor here comes from a man aged 60 to 75 with COVID-19, enrolled during active disease. The CDR3 runs from the conserved cysteine through the conserved F or W. A D gene is named only where the DNA matches it firmly. Clone size appears in some rows only: once, few, many, or a class for an expanded clone.

>.|18|TRBV12-5|TRBJ1-5|TRBD1
TGTGCTAGTGGTTTCCAAGGGGACAGCCAAGGTGGCAATCAGCCCCAGCATTTT
CASGFQGDSQGGNQPQHF
>.|15|TRBV19|TRBJ1-2|.
TGTGCCAGTAGTATAGATGGGCTCGGGGACTATGGCTACACCTTC
CASSIDGLGDYGYTF
>.|16|TRBV18|TRBJ1-5|.
TGTGCCAGCTCACTCCAGGGTGTGTTCGGCAATCAGCCCCAGCATTTT
CASSLQGVFGNQPQHF
>.|15|TRBV28|TRBJ1-5|.
TGTGCCAGCAGTTTACACGCAGGGATCAATCAGCCCCAGCATTTT
CASSLHAGINQPQHF
>few|14|TRBV2|TRBJ2-1|.
TGTGCCAGCAGACAAGTAAGCTCCTACAATGAGCAGTTCTTC
CASRQVSSYNEQFF
>.|15|TRBV12-5|TRBJ1-5|TRBD1
TGTGCTAGTGGTTTGGATCGGACAGGGAATCAGCCCCAGCATTTT
CASGLDRTGNQPQHF
>.|15|TRBV5-6|TRBJ2-3|.
TGTGCCAGCAGCTTGGGAGCGGTTAGCACAGATACGCAGTATTTT
CASSLGAVSTDTQYF
>.|11|TRBV11-3|TRBJ1-1|.
TGTGCCAGCAGCTTAGACTCTGAAGCTTTCTTT
CASSLDSEAFF
>.|15|TRBV7-3|TRBJ2-3|TRBD2
TGTGCCAGCAGCTTCGAAGCGGGACCCACAGATACGCAGTATTTT
CASSFEAGPTDTQYF
>.|15|TRBV6-6|TRBJ1-1|TRBD1
TGTGCCAGCAGTTACTCAGGACAGGGGAACACTGAAGCTTTCTTT
CASSYSGQGNTEAFF
>.|15|TRBV27|TRBJ2-7|TRBD1
TGTGCCAGCAGTTTAGGGACAGGGGGCCTCTACGAGCAGTACTTC
CASSLGTGGLYEQYF
>.|15|TRBV2|TRBJ1-3|TRBD1
TGTGCCAGCAGCTCAGGGGGCGCTTCTGGAAACACCATATATTTT
CASSSGGASGNTIYF
>.|16|TRBV21-1|TRBJ2-7|.
TGTGCCAGCAGCCAACTACCGGGACTGCTATTGAGCGAGCAGTACTTC
CASSQLPGLLLSEQYF
>.|14|TRBV14|TRBJ1-6|.
TGTGCCAGCAGCCAAGGCAGGGAAGCTTCACCCCTCCACTTT
CASSQGREASPLHF
>.|15|TRBV4-1|TRBJ1-1|.
TGCGCCAGCAGCCGAGGGGAGGGTGTGAACACTGAAGCTTTCTTT
CASSRGEGVNTEAFF
>.|15|TRBV7-9|TRBJ2-1|TRBD1
TGTGCCAGCAGCTTGGGACAGACCGTTGGCAATGAGCAGTTCTTC
CASSLGQTVGNEQFF
>.|15|TRBV2|TRBJ1-1|.
TGTGCCAGCAGCCAGGGAGGAAGTGGGAACACTGAAGCTTTCTTT
CASSQGGSGNTEAFF
>few|13|TRBV7-2|TRBJ1-6|.
TGTGCCAGCAGGGGCCTCGCGGGTTCACCCCTCCACTTT
CASRGLAGSPLHF
>few|15|TRBV18|TRBJ1-2|.
TGTGCCAGCTCACAAGGTGGGCTTACGGTAACTGGCTACACCTTC
CASSQGGLTVTGYTF
>.|15|TRBV6-5|TRBJ1-1|.
TGTGCCAGCAGTTACTCCAGGCTGGGGGGGTTTGAAGCTTTCTTT
CASSYSRLGGFEAFF